This T cell receptor (beta chain) emerged from a study of CD8 T cells in Susac syndrome. Study results and limitations: The study conceded that relatively few individuals underwent its TCR sequencing and HLA analysis.

Details on this clonotype: No antigen is known for it.

This CDR3 has 13 amino acids. The ends were cut back, 7 bases at V and 5 bases at J, with 14 bases in the middle. After extraction with the RNeasy kit, about 0.45 to 1 ug of the RNA was reverse transcribed using random hexamers. TCRdb re-analysed the immunoSEQ multiplex PCR reads in MiXCR, keeping a single row per CDR3 protein. The sample has about 300,000 distinct CDR3 sequences; roughly 85% are singletons. J is TRBJ2-5 and V is TRBV12-3 or TRBV12-4; D tentatively reads TRBD1 or TRBD2 (5 bases each). Sequenced input: CD8+ T cells from PBMCs. This TCR was recovered from a human donor with multiple sclerosis. The CDR3 loop reads CASTYGGVETQYF. CDR3 nucleotides: TGTGCCAGCACCTATGGGGGAGTGGAGACCCAGTACTTC.